This is a list of T cell receptor beta chains from one sample in a study of control samples from healthy donors and cancer patients. TCRdb's table, derived via immunoSEQ multiplex PCR, lists solely in-frame clones and lacks some. The sample consists of some 100,000 clones, 80% to 90% of them appearing once. Sample: blood. Source of these receptors: a man in his thirties or forties in good health. CDR3s include the opening cysteine and the closing phenylalanine or tryptophan. D genes are given only for firm matches.

V: TRBV7-2
D: NA
CDR3: CASSLRDIYGYTF

V: TRBV9
D: NA
CDR3: CASTPWGTGELFF

V: TRBV5-5
D: NA
CDR3: CASSFGTGELFF

V: TRBV2
D: NA
CDR3: CASSIGENQPQHF

V: TRBV30
D: NA
CDR3: CASGDNTGELFF

V: TRBV15
D: TRBD2
CDR3: CATSRDQSSGGARYNEQFF

V: TRBV9
D: TRBD2
CDR3: CASSLGLAGSTDTQYF

V: TRBV19
D: NA
CDR3: CASSILGTFSNEQFF

V: TRBV29-1
D: TRBD1
CDR3: CSVEGTGGSNTEAFF

V: TRBV24-1
D: TRBD1
CDR3: CATSEGQGVTYEQYF

V: TRBV28
D: NA
CDR3: CASSFLQGGPTEAFF

V: TRBV6-4
D: TRBD2
CDR3: CASSDSLAVDPCSYNEQFF

V: TRBV7-9
D: TRBD2
CDR3: CASSWGGSSYNEQFF

V: TRBV10-3
D: TRBD1
CDR3: CAIRNPQGRGTEAFF

V: TRBV5-4
D: NA
CDR3: CASSIDSASPLHF

V: TRBV5-4
D: NA
CDR3: CASSQDSDQPQHF

V: TRBV3-1/TRBV3-2
D: NA
CDR3: CASSQEDTVYSGNTIYF

V: TRBV18
D: TRBD2
CDR3: CASSPPGLGSLEQYF

V: TRBV10-2
D: NA
CDR3: CASSEGVPGELFF

V: TRBV9
D: NA
CDR3: CASSVASSGANVLTF

V: TRBV7-2
D: TRBD1
CDR3: CASSPWTGGNQPQHF

V: TRBV6-5
D: TRBD2
CDR3: CASQTSGRYNEQFF

V: TRBV6-5
D: NA
CDR3: CASSHNGGGRAFF

V: TRBV7-2
D: TRBD1
CDR3: CASSYRGRGNTEAFF

V: TRBV6-5
D: NA
CDR3: CASSNTGRGTEAFF

V: TRBV6-4
D: NA
CDR3: CASSDKGGADTQYF

V: TRBV27
D: NA
CDR3: CASSTTKTGQPQHF

V: TRBV12-3/TRBV12-4
D: TRBD1
CDR3: CASSTGVTRGYTF

V: TRBV30
D: NA
CDR3: CAWSVEGSFETQYF

V: TRBV27
D: TRBD2
CDR3: CASSLSSGSANTQYF

V: TRBV3-1/TRBV3-2
D: NA
CDR3: CASSPPRSGAYNEQFF

V: TRBV4-3
D: NA
CDR3: CASSQEYFDETQYF

V: TRBV6-2/TRBV6-3
D: NA
CDR3: CASSYSLAGTTVGNEQFF

V: TRBV27
D: NA
CDR3: CASTHSSYNEQFF

V: TRBV9
D: TRBD2
CDR3: CASSVEFSGNEQFF

V: TRBV9
D: TRBD1
CDR3: CASSDGTGGWTEAFF

V: TRBV4-3
D: TRBD1
CDR3: CASSQDVGTGTEKLFF

V: TRBV7-2
D: NA
CDR3: CATSLMRYNEQFF

V: TRBV5-1
D: TRBD2
CDR3: CASSSTSGRDGGTQYF

V: TRBV7-2
D: NA
CDR3: CASSSTAGEPQHF

V: TRBV5-6
D: NA
CDR3: CASSWSYEQYF

V: TRBV5-8
D: NA
CDR3: CASSLIGTQYF

V: TRBV10-3
D: TRBD1
CDR3: CAISDDRVGTDTQYF

V: TRBV19
D: NA
CDR3: CASSSDRLPYGYTF

V: TRBV9
D: TRBD2
CDR3: CASSGAPTSGKGNKNIQYF

V: TRBV7-8
D: NA
CDR3: CASSRPEKVYEQYF